These 22 T cell receptor beta chains came from one sample sequenced in a study of blood T cell repertoires in COVID-19. The method was immunoSEQ multiplex PCR; TCRdb's version includes in-frame clones alone and lacks a portion of them. The sample lists tens of thousands of clones; about 91% were seen once. Sequencing input: peripheral blood. The receptors shown here come from a man in his 60s with active COVID-19.

The chain links TRBV5-1 to TRBJ1-1; 9 nucleotides align to TRBD1. The CDR3 totals 14 residues. Germline V lookup: CDR1 SGHRS, CDR2 YFSETQ. Trimming took 5 bases from V and 5 from J; bases not matched to a gene: 7. CDR3 loop: CASSSGQGTTEAFF. Written as DNA, the CDR3 is TGCGCCAGCAGTTCAGGACAGGGGACGACTGAAGCTTTCTTT.

This clone is labeled medium-sized. This chain uses TRBV5-1 with TRBJ2-3, with D perhaps TRBD2 (6 bases). V gave up 2 bases and J gave up 6 bases, with 16 bases separating them. The CDR3 covers 15 residues. Germline values: CDR1 SGHRS, CDR2 YFSETQ. In DNA form, the CDR3 reads TGCGCCAGCAGCTTTTCTCCCACGGGAGTTGATACGCAGTATTTT. Encoded protein: CASSFSPTGVDTQYF.

This clone was observed a single time. The chain carries TRBV4-3 and TRBJ2-7, with TRBD2 matching 7 bases. The CDR3 runs to 16 residues. Per the germline V gene, CDR1 is LGHNA and CDR2 is YSLEER. The V segment lost 3 bases and the J segment 4 bases; nucleotides outside the gene matches: 12. The CDR3 DNA sequence: TGCGCCAGCAGCCAGACGCTCAAGGCTAGCGGTTACGAGCAGTACTTC. As protein: CASSQTLKASGYEQYF.

This chain links TRBV25-1 with TRBJ2-7, with a tentative D call TRBD2 (6 bases). Trimming pared 3 bases from V and 2 bases from J, leaving 14 bases between. The CDR3 spans 15 residues. Germline CDR1 reads MGHDK; CDR2 reads SYGVNS. The CDR3 sequence is CASSDSGRGAYEQYF. The DNA for the CDR3 is TGTGCCAGCAGTGATTCCGGGAGAGGCGCCTACGAGCAGTACTTC.

The genes are TRBV6-5 and TRBJ2-7; D is perhaps TRBD1 (6 bases). CDR1 and CDR2 from the germline V gene are MNHEY and SVGAGI. The ends were cut back, 4 bases at V and 3 bases at J, with 16 bases in the middle. This CDR3 contains 15 residues. The CDR3 spells CASSFGQGLSYEQYF. CDR3 coding DNA: TGTGCCAGCAGTTTTGGGCAGGGGCTTAGCTACGAGCAGTACTTC.

This chain connects TRBV29-1 to TRBJ2-5, with a weak D call TRBD1 (6 bases). V lost 6 bases, J lost 5 bases, and 13 bases lay in between. CDR1 is SQVTM, CDR2 ANQGSEA, per germline. The CDR3 has 12 amino acids. The DNA of the CDR3 is TGCAGCGTGACGACAGGAAGGGAGACCCAGTACTTC. Amino acid sequence: CSVTTGRETQYF.

This chain uses TRBV15 with TRBJ2-1; D ambiguous. With 1 base removed from V and 8 bases from J, the gap between germline ends came to 12 bases. Germline lookup yields CDR1 LNHNV and CDR2 YYDKDF (reference sequence). CDR3 length: 14 amino acids. The CDR3 here is CATSRVPKPDEQFF. The CDR3 nucleotides are TGTGCCACCAGCAGAGTTCCGAAACCGGATGAGCAGTTCTTC.

The chain links TRBV5-1 to TRBJ1-6, with TRBD1 identical over 7 bases. V dropped 5 bases and J dropped 10; count of bases not matched to a gene: 21. Germline V lookup: CDR1 SGHRS, CDR2 YFSETQ. The CDR3 is 18 amino acids. CDR3 nucleotide sequence: TGCGCCAGCAGAGGGGGAGAAGCCCGGCACAGGGGACGATCACCCCTCCACTTT. It translates to CASRGGEARHRGRSPLHF.

The chain combines TRBV23-1 with TRBJ2-5, with a tentative D call TRBD1 (7 bases). TRBV23-1 is given ORF status, its function remaining uncertain. The V gene lost 0 bases and the J gene lost 4 bases, with 9 bases spanning the gap. CDR3 size: 14 residues. This chain's CDR3 is CASSQSQGGETQYF. The CDR3 nucleotides are TGCGCCAGCAGTCAATCGCAGGGGGGAGAGACCCAGTACTTC.

The chain joins TRBV4-1 to TRBJ1-2, with D hard to call. The CDR3 contains 16 residues. CDR1 and CDR2 (germline): MGHRA, YSYEKL. V dropped 0 bases and J dropped 0 bases, with 11 bases sitting between them. The CDR3 region has the DNA TGCGCCAGCAGCCAAGAAGAAACAGCCTCTAACTATGGCTACACCTTC. Residues: CASSQEETASNYGYTF.

The chain joins TRBV9 to TRBJ1-3; D is unresolved. Germline CDR1 reads SGDLS; CDR2 reads YYNGEE. V was trimmed by 0 bases and J by 2 bases, leaving 12 bases between them. The CDR3 is 16 residues long. CDR3 protein: CASSVDSGGTGNTIYF. CDR3 nucleotide sequence: TGTGCCAGCAGCGTAGACTCAGGCGGGACTGGAAACACCATATATTTT.

This clone came up a few times. The chain carries TRBV2 and TRBJ1-6, with no clear D. Germline-derived CDR1 and CDR2 are SNHLY and FYNNEI. The CDR3 has 11 amino acids. V lost 6 bases and J lost 8, with 5 bases in between. As DNA, the CDR3 is TGTGCCAGCAGGCAGTATTCACCCCTCCACTTT. Its protein is CASRQYSPLHF.

This clone was seen more than once but under ten times. The CDR3 DNA reads as TGTGCCAGCAGTCTCACGCAGGTCGCCTATGGCTACACCTTC. It translates to CASSLTQVAYGYTF. The chain recombines TRBV27 with TRBJ1-2; no firm D call. The length of the CDR3 is 14 residues. CDR1 and CDR2 from the germline V gene are MNHEY and SMNVEV (reference sequence). The V end was cut by 5 bases, the J end by 4 bases, with 14 bases between.

This sequence joins TRBV5-1 and TRBJ1-2; D is ambiguous. CDR3 length: 13 amino acids. Trimming pared 0 bases from V and 10 bases from J, leaving 13 bases between. Germline loops: CDR1 SGHRS, CDR2 YFSETQ. Here the CDR3 DNA reads TGCGCCAGCAGCTTGGGGCCCGGGCGGGTCTACACCTTC. It yields the protein CASSLGPGRVYTF.

The chain joins TRBV6-5 to TRBJ1-2; 7 bases line up with TRBD1. CDR3 size: 12 residues. Germline trimming cut 5 bases from V and 4 bases from J; bases unmatched to any gene: 1. Germline CDR1 reads MNHEY; CDR2 reads SVGAGI. This chain's CDR3 is CASSRQGYGYTF. The CDR3 region has the DNA TGTGCCAGCAGTCGACAGGGCTATGGCTACACCTTC.

The V and J genes are TRBV5-4 and TRBJ2-3, with D perhaps matching TRBD1 (5 bases). There are 15 residues in the CDR3. Germline-derived CDR1 and CDR2 are SGHNT and YYREEE (reference sequence). Trimming stripped 0 bases from V and 4 bases from J, with 12 bases between. This CDR3 reads CASSLGAGIADTQYF. The CDR3 nucleotides read TGTGCCAGCAGCTTGGGGGCAGGGATCGCAGATACGCAGTATTTT.

V is TRBV5-5 and J is TRBJ1-4; 9 bases agree with TRBD1. V lost 2 bases and J lost 7; bases outside the gene matches: 6. Germline CDR1 and CDR2: SGHKS and YYEKEE (reference sequence). CDR3 length: 15 amino acids. DNA of the CDR3: TGTGCCAGCAGCTTACAGGGGGCTTGGGGTGAAAAACTGTTTTTT. Its translation: CASSLQGAWGEKLFF.

In its sample, this clone was seen once. The chain is built from TRBV15 and TRBJ2-4, with D possibly TRBD2 on 5 matching bases. The V and J ends lost 3 bases and 4 bases respectively, with 13 bases between them. Germline CDR1 LNHNV, CDR2 YYDKDF (reference sequence). CDR3 length: 15 amino acids. CDR3 loop: CATSRSFRRKNIQYF. The CDR3 DNA reads as TGTGCCACCAGCAGGTCCTTCCGGAGGAAAAACATTCAGTACTTC. Variable domain in full (rest from reference TRBV15 and TRBJ2-4): DAMVIQNPRYQVTQFGKPVTLSCSQTLNHNVMYWYQQKSSQAPKLLFHYYDKDFNNEADTPDNFQSRRPNTSFCFLDIRSPGLGDTAMYLCATSRSFRRKNIQYFGAGTRLSVL.

DNA for the CDR3: TGTGCCAGCTCACCACCGGGACTAGCGTCGAGCTCCTACGAGCAGTACTTC. This encodes CASSPPGLASSSYEQYF. J is TRBJ2-7 and V is TRBV18; 10 nucleotides agree with TRBD2. With 0 bases clipped from V and 0 bases from J, the junction kept 5 bases outside the gene matches. Germline CDR1 and CDR2: KGHSH and LQKENI. This CDR3 region has 17 residues.

The rearrangement joins TRBV4-2 to TRBJ1-5, with no clear D. The CDR3 totals 20 residues. Germline values: CDR1 LGHNA, CDR2 YNFKEQ. The ends were cut back, 0 bases at V and 0 bases at J, with 21 bases in the middle. CDR3 bases: TGTGCCAGCAGCCAAGATCTGGTCGGTACAGACACCTATAGCAATCAGCCCCAGCATTTT. Amino acid sequence: CASSQDLVGTDTYSNQPQHF.

This chain uses TRBV11-1 with TRBJ2-7; 8 nucleotides align to TRBD1. Per germline, CDR1 SGHAT and CDR2 FQDESV (reference sequence). After removal of 4 bases from V and 7 bases from J, the junction contained 6 bases not matched to a gene. The CDR3 runs 13 residues. CDR3 sequence: CASSYQGAGEQYF. The CDR3 DNA reads TGTGCCAGCAGCTACCAGGGGGCTGGTGAGCAGTACTTC.

This chain links TRBV25-1 with TRBJ2-2, with 10 bases identical to TRBD2. This CDR3 is 16 amino acids long. V trimming: 3 bases; J trimming: 5 bases; junction bases outside the gene matches: 6. Germline V gene data show CDR1 as MGHDK and CDR2 as SYGVNS. The CDR3 DNA reads TGTGCCAGCAGTGAGGCTAGCGGGAGCGATACCGGGGAGCTGTTTTTT. Protein product: CASSEASGSDTGELFF.